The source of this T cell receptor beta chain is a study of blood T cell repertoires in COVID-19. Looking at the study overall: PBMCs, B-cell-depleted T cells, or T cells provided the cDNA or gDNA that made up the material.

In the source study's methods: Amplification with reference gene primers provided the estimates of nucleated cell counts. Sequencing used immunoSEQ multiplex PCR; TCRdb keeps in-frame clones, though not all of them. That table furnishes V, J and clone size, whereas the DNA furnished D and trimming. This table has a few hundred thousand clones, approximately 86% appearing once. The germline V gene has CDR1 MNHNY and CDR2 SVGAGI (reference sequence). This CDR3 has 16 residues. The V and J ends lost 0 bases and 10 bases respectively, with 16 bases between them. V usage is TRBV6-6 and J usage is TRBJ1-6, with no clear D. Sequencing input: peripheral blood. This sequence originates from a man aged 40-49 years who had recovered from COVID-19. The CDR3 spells CASSYSRGFEESPLHF. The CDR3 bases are TGTGCCAGCAGTTACTCACGGGGTTTCGAGGAATCACCCCTCCACTTT.